Listed here is a single TCR beta chain. Study processing details: Amplification of reference gene primers was used by the study to estimate nucleated cell counts. Produced via immunoSEQ multiplex PCR; TCRdb's table is partial and in-frame only. The DNA gave D and trimming, while V, J and clone size come from that table. The sample has 400,000 to 500,000 clones, around 87% seen once; the top ten hold about 1.7%. This specimen comes from a study of blood T cell repertoires in COVID-19. For the study at large: Sites in the United States, Italy and Spain provided acute and convalescent COVID-19 samples. The cDNA or gDNA used as material had been derived from T cells, B-cell-depleted T cells, or PBMCs.

The participants were between roughly 18 and 100 years old and came from 24 US areas. Germline V gene data show CDR1 as SGDLS and CDR2 as YYNGEE. The CDR3 covers 14 residues. V dropped 5 bases and J dropped 7; count of bases not matched to a gene: 2. Sequencing was performed on PBMCs or T cells enriched from blood (not recorded which). V is TRBV9 and J is TRBJ2-1; 14 bases are a match to TRBD2. This TCR was sampled from a woman between 35 and 50 years old who had recovered from COVID-19. CDR3 amino acids: CASSRTSGRNEQFF. DNA of the CDR3: TGTGCCAGCAGTCGGACTAGCGGGAGGAATGAGCAGTTCTTC.